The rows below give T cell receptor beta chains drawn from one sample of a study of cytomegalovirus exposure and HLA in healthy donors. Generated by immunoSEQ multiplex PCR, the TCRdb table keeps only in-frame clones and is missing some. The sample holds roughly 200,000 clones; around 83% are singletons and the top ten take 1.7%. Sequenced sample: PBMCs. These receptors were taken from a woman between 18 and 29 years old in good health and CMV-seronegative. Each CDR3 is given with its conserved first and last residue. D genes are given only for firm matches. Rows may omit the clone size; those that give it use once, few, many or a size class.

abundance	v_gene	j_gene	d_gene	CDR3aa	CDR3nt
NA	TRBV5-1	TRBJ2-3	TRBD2	CASSLGLAGVGTDTQYF	TGCGCCAGCAGCTTGGGGCTAGCGGGAGTGGGCACAGATACGCAGTATTTT
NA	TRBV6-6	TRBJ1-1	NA	CASSIGNTEAFF	TGTGCCAGCAGTATCGGGAACACTGAAGCTTTCTTT
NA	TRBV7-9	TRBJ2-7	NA	CASSLVGRAAYEQYF	TGTGCCAGCAGCTTAGTGGGCAGGGCCGCCTACGAGCAGTACTTC
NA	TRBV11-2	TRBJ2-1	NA	CASSFFVTGSEIYNEQFF	TGTGCCAGCAGCTTCTTCGTGACAGGCAGCGAGATCTACAATGAGCAGTTCTTC
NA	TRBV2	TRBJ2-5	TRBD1	CASSIQGFQETQYF	TGTGCCAGCAGTATACAGGGGTTCCAAGAGACCCAGTACTTC
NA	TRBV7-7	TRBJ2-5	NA	CASSLASLAQIGETQYF	TGTGCTAGCAGCTTAGCTTCACTAGCACAGATAGGGGAGACCCAGTACTTC
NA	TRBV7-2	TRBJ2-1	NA	CASSPQGGSGYYNEQFF	TGTGCCAGCAGCCCCCAGGGGGGTAGCGGATATTACAATGAGCAGTTCTTC
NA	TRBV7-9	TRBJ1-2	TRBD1	CSSSFSDRRTYGYTF	TGTTCCAGCAGCTTTTCGGACAGGCGGACTTATGGCTACACCTTC
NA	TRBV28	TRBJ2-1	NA	CASRPVPYNEQFF	TGTGCCAGCAGACCGGTACCATACAATGAGCAGTTCTTC
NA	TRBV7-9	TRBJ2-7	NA	CSSSPLYEQYF	TGTTCCAGCAGCCCTCTCTACGAGCAGTACTTC
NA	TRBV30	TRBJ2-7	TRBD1	CAWAGQGFGEQYF	TGTGCCTGGGCGGGACAGGGATTCGGCGAGCAGTACTTC
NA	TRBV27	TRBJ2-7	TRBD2	CASSLSSGSYEQYF	TGTGCCAGCAGTTTATCCAGCGGGAGTTACGAGCAGTACTTC
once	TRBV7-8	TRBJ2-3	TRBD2	CASSLGGRAGDTQYF	TGTGCCAGCAGCTTAGGCGGGAGGGCCGGAGATACGCAGTATTTT
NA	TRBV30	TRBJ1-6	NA	CAWRKGGANSPLHF	TGTGCCTGGAGAAAGGGGGGGGCCAATTCACCCCTCCACTTT
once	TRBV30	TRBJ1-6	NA	CAWSEDSPLHF	TGTGCCTGGAGCGAGGATTCACCCCTCCACTTT
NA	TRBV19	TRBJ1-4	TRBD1	CASSIRDRGRFNEKLFF	TGTGCCAGTAGTATCCGGGACAGGGGGCGCTTTAATGAAAAACTGTTTTTT
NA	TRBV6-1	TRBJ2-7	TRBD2	CASSEEGGGRRYEQYF	TGTGCCAGCAGTGAAGAGGGCGGGGGACGGCGCTACGAGCAGTACTTC
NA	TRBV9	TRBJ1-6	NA	CASLLEAAELYNSPLHF	TGTGCCAGCCTTCTAGAGGCGGCAGAACTTTATAATTCACCCCTCCACTTT
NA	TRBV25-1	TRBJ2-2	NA	CASSAPTGGMNTGELFF	TGTGCCAGCAGTGCCCCGACAGGAGGTATGAACACCGGGGAGCTGTTTTTT
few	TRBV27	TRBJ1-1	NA	CASSLEGMNTEAFF	TGTGCCAGCAGTTTAGAGGGCATGAACACTGAAGCTTTCTTT
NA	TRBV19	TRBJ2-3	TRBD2	CASSITSGFTDTQYF	TGTGCCAGTAGTATTACTAGCGGATTCACAGATACGCAGTATTTT
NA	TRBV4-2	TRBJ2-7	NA	CASSQTDSYSYEQYF	TGTGCCAGCAGCCAAACGGACAGCTACTCCTACGAGCAGTACTTC
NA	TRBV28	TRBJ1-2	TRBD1	CASSSSGTGGDYGYTF	TGTGCCAGCAGTTCATCCGGGACAGGGGGGGACTATGGCTACACCTTC
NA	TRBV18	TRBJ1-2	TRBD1	CASSPSQTTGLYGYTF	TGTGCCAGCTCACCGAGCCAAACGACAGGGTTATATGGCTACACCTTC
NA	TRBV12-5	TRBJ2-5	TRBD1	CASGLVWNRTGAYQETQYF	TGTGCTAGTGGTTTGGTATGGAATCGGACAGGGGCCTACCAAGAGACCCAGTACTTC
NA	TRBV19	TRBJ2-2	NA	CASSITGYTGELFF	TGTGCCAGTAGTATTACCGGTTACACCGGGGAGCTGTTTTTT
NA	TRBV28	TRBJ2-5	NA	CASSPGQPETQYF	TGTGCCAGCAGTCCAGGACAGCCGGAGACCCAGTACTTC
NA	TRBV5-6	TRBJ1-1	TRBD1	CASRAQGDTEAFF	TGTGCCAGCAGGGCACAGGGGGATACTGAAGCTTTCTTT
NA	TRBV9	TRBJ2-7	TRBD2	CASSAWTSGAYEQYF	TGTGCCAGCAGCGCCTGGACTAGCGGAGCCTACGAGCAGTACTTC
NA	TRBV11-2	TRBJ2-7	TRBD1	CASSLGGTGGAEQYF	TGTGCCAGCAGCTTAGGTGGGACAGGGGGCGCCGAGCAGTACTTC
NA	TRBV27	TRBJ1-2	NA	CASSLGQPYGYTF	TGTGCCAGCAGTTTAGGACAGCCCTATGGCTACACCTTC
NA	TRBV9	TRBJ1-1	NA	CASSVEDSWLVTEAFF	TGTGCCAGCAGCGTAGAGGACAGTTGGCTGGTCACTGAAGCTTTCTTT
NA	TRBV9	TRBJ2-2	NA	CASSVGVGYPNTGELFF	TGTGCCAGCAGCGTAGGCGTGGGCTACCCGAACACCGGGGAGCTGTTTTTT
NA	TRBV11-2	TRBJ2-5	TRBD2	CASSLTSGRVKTQYF	TGTGCCAGCAGCCTCACTAGCGGGAGGGTGAAGACCCAGTACTTC